This TCR beta chain was retrieved from a study of cytomegalovirus exposure and HLA in healthy donors. Trimming cost V 0 bases and J 4 bases; bases outside gene matches: 2. Per germline, CDR1 KGHSH and CDR2 LQKENI. The CDR3 loop spans 15 amino acids. On this clone: What it recognizes is unknown.

Findings and limits, study-wide: It was 150 to 200 TCR beta chains that were listed as cytomegalovirus-associated.

The protocol was immunoSEQ multiplex PCR, while the TCRdb copy is restricted to in-frame clones and leaves out a portion. In the table there are some 140,000 clones, 80% to 90% of which are singletons. Specimen: PBMCs. The clonotype comes from a woman between 25 and 40 years old in good health and CMV-seronegative. V gene TRBV18 combines with J gene TRBJ1-1; 10 bases are shared with TRBD1. The CDR3 coding sequence is TGTGCCAGCTCACCACCGACAGGGGGCCTCACTGAAGCTTTCTTT. Translation gives CASSPPTGGLTEAFF.